The rows below give T cell receptor beta chains drawn from one sample of a study of OX40 agonist ivuxolimab in advanced cancers. Using immunoSEQ multiplex PCR, the repertoire was profiled, and TCRdb retains in-frame clones only, with some absent. The table lists roughly 13,000 clones, roughly 82% of them singletons. This specimen consisted of CD4+ or CD8+ T cells sorted from blood, obtained in a trial of the OX40 agonist ivuxolimab. Every receptor here comes from an adult with an advanced solid tumor such as melanoma, head and neck, liver or kidney cancer. CDR3s include the opening cysteine and the closing phenylalanine or tryptophan. The D gene is left open where the match is weak. Expanded clones get a size class; other rows say once, few or many, or leave the size out.

>.|TRBV29-1|.|TRBJ1-1|13
TGCAGCGTTGAAATCGGGGGGAACACTGAAGCTTTCTTT
CSVEIGGNTEAFF
>.|TRBV9|.|TRBJ1-2|13
TGTGCCAGCAGCGTGGGGGGGCTCTATGGCTACACCTTC
CASSVGGLYGYTF
>.|TRBV29-1|.|TRBJ2-3|14
TGCAGCGTCACGCTCAACCCTAGCACAGATACGCAGTATTTT
CSVTLNPSTDTQYF
>medium-sized|TRBV7-9|.|TRBJ2-3|14
TGTGCCAGCAGCTTTACCGACAGCACAGATACGCAGTATTTT
CASSFTDSTDTQYF
>.|TRBV18|TRBD1|TRBJ2-7|14
TGTGCCAGCCACGAACAGGGGGCAATGGACGAGCAGTACTTC
CASHEQGAMDEQYF
>.|TRBV11-2|TRBD1|TRBJ2-3|16
TGTGCCAGCAGCTCTTGGACAGGGAGGATTGCAGATACGCAGTATTTT
CASSSWTGRIADTQYF
>.|TRBV27|.|TRBJ1-6|16
TGTGCCAGCAGTTCGGAGGGCCAGTGGATTAATTCACCCCTCCACTTT
CASSSEGQWINSPLHF
>many|TRBV27|.|TRBJ2-7|12
TGTGCCAGCAGTGGTGGGGCCTACGAGCAGTACTTC
CASSGGAYEQYF
>.|TRBV7-8|.|TRBJ1-1|14
TGTGCCAGCAGCTTAGCGGTGGGGGGCGATATCGGTTTCTTT
CASSLAVGGDIGFF
>.|TRBV27|.|TRBJ2-1|12
TGTGCCAGCAGTCTACAGGGCAATGAGCAGTTCTTC
CASSLQGNEQFF
>.|TRBV11-3|.|TRBJ2-1|15
TGTGCCAGCAGCGCGCGGCCCAGCTCCTACAATGAGCAGTTCTTC
CASSARPSSYNEQFF
>medium-sized|TRBV9|.|TRBJ2-1|15
TGTGCCAGCAGCGTAATTGGACCGGCTAGCAATGAGCAGTTCTTC
CASSVIGPASNEQFF
>.|TRBV27|TRBD2|TRBJ2-3|13
TGTGCCAGCAGTTTATGGGGGGGGGATACGCAGTATTTT
CASSLWGGDTQYF
>.|TRBV29-1|.|TRBJ2-4|14
TGCAGCGTTGAAGATACAGGGGCCAAAAACATTCAGTACTTC
CSVEDTGAKNIQYF
>.|TRBV18|.|TRBJ1-4|16
TGTGCCAGCTCACCGTCTCTGGGCAGCCAGGATGAAAAACTGTTTTTT
CASSPSLGSQDEKLFF
>.|TRBV5-6|TRBD2|TRBJ2-1|14
TGTGCCAGCAGCTTGATAGCGGGAGTCAATGAGCAGTTCTTC
CASSLIAGVNEQFF
>.|TRBV25-1|TRBD1|TRBJ2-7|16
TGTGCCAGCAGTTCGCCCCGGGACAGGGACTCCTACGAGCAGTACTTC
CASSSPRDRDSYEQYF
>once|TRBV9|.|TRBJ2-5|15
TGTGCCAGCAGCGTAGATGGCGTTCGAGAGGAGACCCAGTACTTC
CASSVDGVREETQYF
>.|TRBV10-3|.|TRBJ2-3|14
TGTGCCATCAGTGAGGCGGAGGGAACAGATACGCAGTATTTT
CAISEAEGTDTQYF
>once|TRBV7-3|TRBD1|TRBJ2-7|14
TGTGCCAGCAGCTCTCAGGGGGCCTCAAGGGAGCAGTACTTC
CASSSQGASREQYF
>.|TRBV28|.|TRBJ2-3|16
TGTGCCAGCAGTTCCCCGGACACCCCAAGCACAGATACGCAGTATTTT
CASSSPDTPSTDTQYF
>.|TRBV21-1|.|TRBJ2-7|18
TGTGCCAGCAGCAAAGGGGACGTCATCGGGGGGATCTCCTACGAGCAGTACTTC
CASSKGDVIGGISYEQYF
>.|TRBV11-2|.|TRBJ1-1|19
TGTGCCAGCAGCTTAGACAGGTTCTCAATTTCTGTGCTGAACACTGAAGCTTTCTTT
CASSLDRFSISVLNTEAFF
>.|TRBV29-1|.|TRBJ2-3|14
TGCAGCGCCTCCGGAGGGGAATACGGGGATACGCAGTATTTT
CSASGGEYGDTQYF
>.|TRBV21-1|.|TRBJ1-1|15
TGTGCCAGCAGCAAAGTCGAGGGTTCGAAAGCTGAAGCTTTCTTT
CASSKVEGSKAEAFF
>once|TRBV28|TRBD1|TRBJ1-1|14
TGTGCCAGCAGTGTGGACAGGGCGGGGACTGAAGCTTTCTTT
CASSVDRAGTEAFF
>few|TRBV4-3|.|TRBJ2-4|14
TGCGCCAGCAGCCATACGGGGCTTGAAAACATTCAGTACTTC
CASSHTGLENIQYF
>.|TRBV2|.|TRBJ1-5|14
TGTGCCAGCAGGGCAGGTTATAGCAATCAGCCCCAGCATTTT
CASRAGYSNQPQHF
>.|TRBV28|TRBD1|TRBJ2-6|16
TGTGCCAGCAGCTGGGACAGACTCTCTGGGGCCAACGTCCTGACTTTC
CASSWDRLSGANVLTF
>.|TRBV7-8|.|TRBJ2-3|12
TGTGCCAGCAGCTGGGCCACAGATACGCAGTATTTT
CASSWATDTQYF
>.|TRBV7-9|.|TRBJ1-2|15
TGTGCCAGCAGCTCCTCCCTGACAGAACTCTATGGCTACACCTTC
CASSSSLTELYGYTF
>.|TRBV9|TRBD1|TRBJ2-7|14
TGTGCCAGCAGCGGTCGGGACAGCTCCTACGAGCAGTACTTC
CASSGRDSSYEQYF
>.|TRBV7-2|.|TRBJ1-6|16
TGTGCCAGCAGCTTAGTGACTGGCAGGGAGGATTCACCCCTCCACTTT
CASSLVTGREDSPLHF
>few|TRBV30|.|TRBJ2-2|11
TGTGCCTGGAGTGTAGCCGGGGAGCTGTTTTTT
CAWSVAGELFF